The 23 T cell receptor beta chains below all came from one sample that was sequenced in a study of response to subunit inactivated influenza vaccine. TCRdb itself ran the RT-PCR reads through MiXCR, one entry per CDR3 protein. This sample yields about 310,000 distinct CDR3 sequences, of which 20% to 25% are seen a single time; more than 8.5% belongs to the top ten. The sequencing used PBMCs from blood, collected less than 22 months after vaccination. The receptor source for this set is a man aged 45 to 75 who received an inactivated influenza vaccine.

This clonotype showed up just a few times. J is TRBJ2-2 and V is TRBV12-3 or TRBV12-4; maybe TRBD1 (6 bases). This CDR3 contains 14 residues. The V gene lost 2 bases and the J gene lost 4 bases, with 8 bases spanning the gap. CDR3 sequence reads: CASSLQGLTGELFF. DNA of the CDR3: TGTGCCAGCAGTTTACAGGGGCTCACCGGGGAGCTGTTTTTT.

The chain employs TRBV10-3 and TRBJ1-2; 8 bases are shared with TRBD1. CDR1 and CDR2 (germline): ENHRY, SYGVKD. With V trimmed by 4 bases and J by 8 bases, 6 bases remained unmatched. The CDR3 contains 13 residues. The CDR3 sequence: CAISVAGGIGYTF. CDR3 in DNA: TGTGCCATCAGTGTAGCAGGGGGCATCGGCTACACCTTC.

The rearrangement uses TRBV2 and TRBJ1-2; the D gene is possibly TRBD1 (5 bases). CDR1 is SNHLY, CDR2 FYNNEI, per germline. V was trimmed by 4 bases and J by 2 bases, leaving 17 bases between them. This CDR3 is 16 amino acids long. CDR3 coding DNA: TGTGCCAGCAGTGGGGGACCCTTAAACCCCAACTATGGCTACACCTTC. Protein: CASSGGPLNPNYGYTF.

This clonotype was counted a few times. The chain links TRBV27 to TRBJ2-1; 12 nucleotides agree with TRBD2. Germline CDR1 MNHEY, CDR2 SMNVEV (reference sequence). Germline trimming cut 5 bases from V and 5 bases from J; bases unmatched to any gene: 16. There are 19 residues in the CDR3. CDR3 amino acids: CASSPRRWALAGGHNEQFF. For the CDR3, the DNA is TGTGCCAGCAGTCCACGGCGTTGGGCGCTAGCGGGGGGGCACAATGAGCAGTTCTTC.

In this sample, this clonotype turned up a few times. CDR3 sequence: CSARDMTGINQPQHF. For the CDR3, the DNA is TGCAGTGCTAGGGATATGACGGGAATCAATCAGCCCCAGCATTTT. The rearrangement links TRBV20-1 to TRBJ1-5; D is undetermined. Trimming shortened V by 3 bases and J by 3 bases, and 15 bases separated the two germline ends. There are 15 residues in the CDR3. The germline V gene has CDR1 DFQATT and CDR2 SNEGSKA (reference sequence).

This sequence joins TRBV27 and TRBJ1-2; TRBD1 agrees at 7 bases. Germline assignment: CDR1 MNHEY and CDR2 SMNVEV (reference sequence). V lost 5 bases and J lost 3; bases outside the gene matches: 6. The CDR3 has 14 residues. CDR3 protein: CASSLTGEDYGYTF. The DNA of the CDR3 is TGTGCCAGCAGTCTCACAGGGGAGGACTATGGCTACACCTTC.

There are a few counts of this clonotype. CDR3 sequence reads: CSVSRQFEAFF. The CDR3 DNA follows: TGCAGCGTATCTCGCCAGTTTGAAGCTTTCTTT. The chain recombines TRBV29-1 with TRBJ1-1; no definite D call. The germline CDR1 and CDR2 sequences are SQVTM and ANQGSEA. The CDR3 spans 11 residues. V shed 6 bases and J shed 7 bases, with 12 bases lying between them.

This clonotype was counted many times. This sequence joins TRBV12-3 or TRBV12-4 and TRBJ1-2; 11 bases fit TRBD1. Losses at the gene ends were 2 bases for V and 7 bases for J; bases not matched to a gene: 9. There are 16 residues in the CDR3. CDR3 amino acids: CASSLNQDRGRFGYTF. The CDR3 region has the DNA TGTGCCAGCAGTTTAAACCAGGACAGGGGGCGGTTTGGCTACACCTTC.

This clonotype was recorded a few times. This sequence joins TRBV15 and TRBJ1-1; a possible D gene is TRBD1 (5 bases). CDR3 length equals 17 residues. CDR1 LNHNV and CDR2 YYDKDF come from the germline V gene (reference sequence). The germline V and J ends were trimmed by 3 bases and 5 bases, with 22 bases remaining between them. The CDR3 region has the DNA TGTGCCACCAGCAGGCCTCCAGTGGGGGAGCCCGAAACTGAAGCTTTCTTT. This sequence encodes CATSRPPVGEPETEAFF. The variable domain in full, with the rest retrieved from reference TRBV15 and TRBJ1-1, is DAMVIQNPRYQVTQFGKPVTLSCSQTLNHNVMYWYQQKSSQAPKLLFHYYDKDFNNEADTPDNFQSRRPNTSFCFLDIRSPGLGDTAMYLCATSRPPVGEPETEAFFGQGTRLTVV.

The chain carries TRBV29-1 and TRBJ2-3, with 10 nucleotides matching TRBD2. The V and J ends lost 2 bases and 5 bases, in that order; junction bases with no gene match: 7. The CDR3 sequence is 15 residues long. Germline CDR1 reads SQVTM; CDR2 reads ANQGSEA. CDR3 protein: CSVETLAGVEDTQYF. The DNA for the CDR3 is TGCAGCGTTGAAACGCTAGCGGGAGTGGAAGATACGCAGTATTTT.

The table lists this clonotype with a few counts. CDR3 DNA sequence: TGTGCCATCAGCCCTGACAGGGATCAGCCCCAGCATTTT. It yields the protein CAISPDRDQPQHF. This sequence joins TRBV10-3 and TRBJ1-5, with 7 bases that match TRBD1. CDR3 length equals 13 residues. The V and J ends lost 6 bases and 5 bases, in that order; junction bases with no gene match: 4. Germline V gene data show CDR1 as ENHRY and CDR2 as SYGVKD.

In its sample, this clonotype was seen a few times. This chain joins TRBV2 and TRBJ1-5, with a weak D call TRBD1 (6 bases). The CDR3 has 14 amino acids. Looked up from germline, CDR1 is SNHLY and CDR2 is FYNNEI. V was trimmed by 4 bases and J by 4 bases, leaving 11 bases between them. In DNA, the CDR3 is TGTGCCAGCAGTGGGCAGGGGACTAATCAGCCCCAGCATTTT. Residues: CASSGQGTNQPQHF.

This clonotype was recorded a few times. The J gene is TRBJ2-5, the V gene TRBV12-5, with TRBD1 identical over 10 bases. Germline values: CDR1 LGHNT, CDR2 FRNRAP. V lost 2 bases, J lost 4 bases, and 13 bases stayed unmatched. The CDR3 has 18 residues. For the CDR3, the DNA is TGTGCTAGTGGTTTGTCCCCCCTCGCGACAGGGGGCGTAGAGACCCAGTACTTC. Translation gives CASGLSPLATGGVETQYF.

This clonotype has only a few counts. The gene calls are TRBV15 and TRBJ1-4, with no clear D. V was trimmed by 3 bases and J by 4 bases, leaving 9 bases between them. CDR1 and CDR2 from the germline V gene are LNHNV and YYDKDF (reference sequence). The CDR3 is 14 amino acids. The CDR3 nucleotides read TGTGCCACCAGCAGTCGGCAGAGTAATGAAAAACTGTTTTTT. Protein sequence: CATSSRQSNEKLFF.

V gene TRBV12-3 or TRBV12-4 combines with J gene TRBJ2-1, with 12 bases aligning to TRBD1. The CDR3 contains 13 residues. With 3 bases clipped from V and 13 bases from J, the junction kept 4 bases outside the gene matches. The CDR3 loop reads CASSFGDRGRQFF. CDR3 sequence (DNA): TGTGCCAGCAGTTTCGGGGACAGGGGGCGACAGTTCTTC.

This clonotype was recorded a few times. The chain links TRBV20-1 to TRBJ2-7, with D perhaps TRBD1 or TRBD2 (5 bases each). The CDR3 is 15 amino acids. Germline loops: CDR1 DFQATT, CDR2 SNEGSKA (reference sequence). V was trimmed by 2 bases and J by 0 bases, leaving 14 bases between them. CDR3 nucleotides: TGCAGTGCTAGATCCGTTGGGGACGGCTCCTACGAGCAGTACTTC. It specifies CSARSVGDGSYEQYF.

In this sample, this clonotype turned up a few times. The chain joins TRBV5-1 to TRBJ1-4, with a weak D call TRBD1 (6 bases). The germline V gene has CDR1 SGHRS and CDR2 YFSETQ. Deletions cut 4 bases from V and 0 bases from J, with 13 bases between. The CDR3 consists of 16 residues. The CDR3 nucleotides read TGCGCCAGCAGCCCCGGACAGCTTGCAACTAATGAAAAACTGTTTTTT. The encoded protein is CASSPGQLATNEKLFF.

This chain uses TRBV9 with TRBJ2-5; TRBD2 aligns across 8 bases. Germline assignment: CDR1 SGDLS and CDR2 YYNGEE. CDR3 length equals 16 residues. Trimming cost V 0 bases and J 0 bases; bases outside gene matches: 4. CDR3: CASSVAGGWYQETQYF. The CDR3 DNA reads TGTGCCAGCAGCGTAGCGGGAGGGTGGTACCAAGAGACCCAGTACTTC.

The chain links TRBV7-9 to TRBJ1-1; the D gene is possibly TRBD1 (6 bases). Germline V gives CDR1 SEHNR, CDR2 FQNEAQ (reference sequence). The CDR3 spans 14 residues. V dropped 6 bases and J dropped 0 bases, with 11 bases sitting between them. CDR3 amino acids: CASSEDSLNTEAFF. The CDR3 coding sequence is TGTGCCAGCAGTGAGGACAGTTTGAACACTGAAGCTTTCTTT.

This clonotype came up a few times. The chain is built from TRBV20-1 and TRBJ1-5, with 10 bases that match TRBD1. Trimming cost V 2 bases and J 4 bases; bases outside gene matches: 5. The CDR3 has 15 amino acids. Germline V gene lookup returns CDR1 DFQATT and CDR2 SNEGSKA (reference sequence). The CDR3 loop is CSARRTGGSNQPQHF. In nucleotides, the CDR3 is TGCAGTGCTAGACGGACAGGGGGATCGAATCAGCCCCAGCATTTT.

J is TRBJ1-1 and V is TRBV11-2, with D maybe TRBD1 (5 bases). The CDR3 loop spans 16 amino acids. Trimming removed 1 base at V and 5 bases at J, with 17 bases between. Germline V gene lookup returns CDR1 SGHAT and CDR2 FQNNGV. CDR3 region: CASSLATGTGGTEAFF. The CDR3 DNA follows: TGTGCCAGCAGCTTAGCCACCGGGACTGGGGGTACTGAAGCTTTCTTT.

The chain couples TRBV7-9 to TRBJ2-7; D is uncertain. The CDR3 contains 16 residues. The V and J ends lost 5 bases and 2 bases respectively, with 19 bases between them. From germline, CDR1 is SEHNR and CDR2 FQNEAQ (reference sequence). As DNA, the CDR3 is TGTGCCAGCAGCCCACCGACGGGCGGACCTACCTACGAGCAGTACTTC. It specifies CASSPPTGGPTYEQYF.

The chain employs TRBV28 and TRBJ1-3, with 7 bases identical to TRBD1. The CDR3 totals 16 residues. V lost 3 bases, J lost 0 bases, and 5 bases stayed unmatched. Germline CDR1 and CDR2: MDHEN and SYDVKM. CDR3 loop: CASSLGTASSGNTIYF. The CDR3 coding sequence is TGTGCCAGCAGTTTGGGGACAGCGAGCTCTGGAAACACCATATATTTT.